The next 28 T cell receptor beta chains were all read from a single sample in a study of blood T cell repertoires in COVID-19. The method was immunoSEQ multiplex PCR; TCRdb's version includes in-frame clones alone and lacks a portion of them. The table shows approximately 440,000 clones, with around 87% occurring only once. The material sequenced was PBMCs or T cells enriched from blood (not recorded which). The receptors come from a woman in her late teens or twenties who had recovered from COVID-19.

V usage is TRBV29-1 and J usage is TRBJ2-3; maybe TRBD2 (5 bases). The germline V gene encodes CDR1 SQVTM and CDR2 ANQGSEA. V lost 8 bases, J lost 6 bases, and 15 bases lay in between. The CDR3 loop spans 12 amino acids. This CDR3 is CSIGDYGDTQYF. CDR3 nucleotides: TGCAGCATAGGAGACTACGGGGATACGCAGTATTTT.

The chain's CDR3 is CASSMRQGDNYGYTF. The CDR3 DNA is TGTGCCAGCAGCATGAGACAGGGGGACAACTATGGCTACACCTTC. The rearrangement joins TRBV5-4 to TRBJ1-2, with 9 bases lining up with TRBD1. CDR1 and CDR2 (germline): SGHNT, YYREEE (reference sequence). The CDR3 sequence is 15 residues long. J was trimmed by 2 bases and V by 4 bases; bases with no gene match: 6.

As DNA, the CDR3 is TGTGCTAGTGGCCTCATAGCGGGGGGGCCATTAGAGCAGTTCTTC. It is translated as CASGLIAGGPLEQFF. The chain is built from TRBV12-5 and TRBJ2-1; 11 positions agree with TRBD2. Germline V gives CDR1 LGHNT, CDR2 FRNRAP. The V gene end was trimmed by 6 bases and the J gene end by 10 bases; junction bases not matched to a gene: 11. The CDR3 sequence is 15 residues long.

This chain links TRBV20-1 with TRBJ2-1; 8 bases map to TRBD2. Germline V gene sequence: CDR1 DFQATT, CDR2 SNEGSKA (reference sequence). This CDR3 has 16 residues. V was clipped by 3 bases and J by 0 bases; unmatched bases: 7. Here the CDR3 DNA reads TGCAGTGCTAGTCAGCGCGGGGGGAGCTCCTACAATGAGCAGTTCTTC. Protein: CSASQRGGSSYNEQFF.

The chain recombines TRBV29-1 with TRBJ1-2; no firm D call. V lost 1 base to trimming and J lost 4 bases, with 13 bases between them. Germline V gene lookup returns CDR1 SQVTM and CDR2 ANQGSEA. CDR3 length equals 14 residues. The CDR3 sequence: CSVEVGRRVYGYTF. The CDR3 nucleotides are TGCAGCGTTGAAGTGGGCCGGAGGGTCTATGGCTACACCTTC.

The rearrangement joins TRBV29-1 to TRBJ1-1, with a possible D match to TRBD1 (6 bases). Germline CDR1 and CDR2: SQVTM and ANQGSEA. Trimming pared 1 base from V and 1 base from J, leaving 10 bases between. CDR3 length equals 14 residues. DNA for the CDR3: TGCAGCGTTGAAGTACAGGGCGAGAACACTGAAGCTTTCTTT. It specifies CSVEVQGENTEAFF.

The J gene is TRBJ1-1, the V gene TRBV15; 8 bases are shared with TRBD1. CDR3 length: 15 amino acids. CDR1 is LNHNV and CDR2 is YYDKDF in the germline V gene (reference sequence). V gave up 3 bases and J gave up 1 base; unmatched junction bases: 4. Written as DNA, the CDR3 is TGTGCCACCAGCAGCCTTGGGACAGGGAACACTGAAGCTTTCTTT. It encodes CATSSLGTGNTEAFF.

The chain is built from TRBV11-2 and TRBJ2-1; 11 bases are shared with TRBD2. CDR3 size: 16 residues. Germline CDR1 reads SGHAT; CDR2 reads FQNNGV. Trimming at V came to 0 bases and at J to 9 bases, leaving 7 bases not matched to a gene. CDR3 amino acids: CASSLEVAGGPVEQFF. For the CDR3, the DNA is TGTGCCAGCAGCTTAGAAGTAGCGGGGGGGCCGGTTGAGCAGTTCTTC.

V gene TRBV11-3 combines with J gene TRBJ1-1; tentatively, D is TRBD1 (6 bases). Trimming cost V 3 bases and J 3 bases, with 14 bases left between them. The CDR3 has 15 residues. From germline, CDR1 is SGHNT and CDR2 YENEEA. The CDR3 sequence is CASSFTTGSDTEAFF. CDR3 DNA: TGTGCCAGCAGCTTTACAACAGGGAGCGACACTGAAGCTTTCTTT.

The chain links TRBV2 to TRBJ2-7; the D is unclear. Germline loops: CDR1 SNHLY, CDR2 FYNNEI. V gave up 4 bases and J gave up 0 bases, with 10 bases separating them. The CDR3 has 14 amino acids. The CDR3 protein is CASSGDQISYEQYF. The CDR3 DNA follows: TGTGCCAGCAGTGGTGATCAGATCTCCTACGAGCAGTACTTC.

The chain recombines TRBV9 with TRBJ2-7; TRBD1 matches at 7 bases. CDR1 is SGDLS and CDR2 is YYNGEE in the germline V gene. The V gene end was trimmed by 4 bases and the J gene end by 5 bases; junction bases not matched to a gene: 12. There are 15 residues in the CDR3. The DNA for the CDR3 is TGTGCCAGCAGCTACACCGGGACAGCATACGACGAGCAGTACTTC. Protein product: CASSYTGTAYDEQYF.

The CDR3 nucleotides are TGTGCCAGCTCACCACAACAGGGAACTGGAAACACCATATATTTT. It specifies CASSPQQGTGNTIYF. The chain links TRBV18 to TRBJ1-3, with a possible D match to TRBD1 (6 bases). Germline V CDR1 and CDR2: KGHSH, LQKENI. This CDR3 is built from 15 residues. Trimming shortened V by 1 base and J by 2 bases, and 9 bases separated the two germline ends.

This chain connects TRBV7-8 to TRBJ2-2, with 8 bases fitting TRBD2. This CDR3 has 17 amino acids. Looked up from germline, CDR1 is SGHVS and CDR2 is FQNEAQ. V shed 1 base and J 7 bases; nucleotides not matched to a gene: 11. The CDR3 DNA reads as TGTGCCAGCAGCTTAGTCGGCGGCGGGGGGTTCGTCGGGGAGCTGTTTTTT. Amino acids: CASSLVGGGGFVGELFF.

The gene calls are TRBV19 and TRBJ2-7; D is undetermined. This CDR3 is 14 amino acids long. Trimming shortened V by 1 base and J by 3 bases, and 10 bases separated the two germline ends. The germline CDR1 and CDR2 sequences are LNHDA and SQIVND (reference sequence). The CDR3 coding sequence is TGTGCCAGTAGTATAGGGTTGAGATACTACGAGCAGTACTTC. This sequence encodes CASSIGLRYYEQYF.

V usage is TRBV2 and J usage is TRBJ1-2, with 8 positions matching TRBD1. CDR1 and CDR2 (germline): SNHLY, FYNNEI. The CDR3 covers 12 residues. V shed 6 bases and J 6 bases; nucleotides not matched to a gene: 3. The CDR3 spells CASSPGGDGYTF. The CDR3 DNA reads TGTGCCAGCAGCCCAGGGGGCGATGGCTACACCTTC.

The chain joins TRBV6-5 to TRBJ1-4; D gene uncertain. CDR1 is MNHEY and CDR2 is SVGAGI in the germline V gene. Trimming cost V 5 bases and J 5 bases, with 12 bases left between them. CDR3 length equals 14 residues. CDR3 DNA sequence: TGTGCCAGCAGTCCTCCGAGGCAGAATGAAAAACTGTTTTTT. Its translation: CASSPPRQNEKLFF.

This chain uses TRBV5-1 with TRBJ1-2, with D maybe TRBD1 (5 bases). With 4 bases removed from V and 6 bases from J, the gap between germline ends came to 25 bases. The CDR3 covers 17 residues. CDR1 is SGHRS, CDR2 YFSETQ, per germline. The CDR3 region is CASSTPSTNRGLDGYTF. CDR3 in DNA: TGCGCCAGCAGCACACCTTCCACTAATAGGGGTCTTGATGGCTACACCTTC.

The chain uses TRBV7-9 and TRBJ1-2, with no clear D. Germline lookup yields CDR1 SEHNR and CDR2 FQNEAQ (reference sequence). The CDR3 spans 12 residues. Deletions cut 5 bases from V and 1 base from J, with 5 bases between. The CDR3 loop reads CASSPYNYGYTF. In nucleotides, the CDR3 is TGTGCCAGCAGCCCCTATAACTATGGCTACACCTTC. The entire variable domain, with the rest obtained from reference TRBV7-9 and TRBJ1-2, is as follows: DTGVSQNPRHKITKRGQNVTFRCDPISEHNRLYWYRQTLGQGPEFLTYFQNEAQLEKSRLLSDRFSAERPKGSFSTLEIQRTEQGDSAMYLCASSPYNYGYTFGSGTRLTVV.

The rearrangement joins TRBV5-1 to TRBJ1-2; D ambiguous. The CDR3 extends over 13 amino acids. Germline values: CDR1 SGHRS, CDR2 YFSETQ. V was shortened by 4 bases and J by 14 bases, with 21 bases between the two germline ends. The chain's CDR3 is CASSPETGLAGTF. The CDR3 nucleotides are TGCGCCAGCAGCCCCGAGACGGGATTAGCCGGGACCTTC.

J is TRBJ2-5 and V is TRBV2, with a weak D call TRBD1 (5 bases). Germline CDR1 reads SNHLY; CDR2 reads FYNNEI. The CDR3 contains 13 residues. V lost 3 bases and J 4 bases, leaving 9 bases between the germline ends. CDR3 coding DNA: TGTGCCAGCAGTGAGTGGGGCGGAGAGACCCAGTACTTC. Amino acids: CASSEWGGETQYF.

CDR3 coding DNA: TGTGCCAGCAGCTTAAGAGTTAATGAGCAGTTCTTC. Translating gives CASSLRVNEQFF. V usage is TRBV7-9 and J usage is TRBJ2-1; D is undetermined. There are 12 residues in the CDR3. The ends were cut back, 2 bases at V and 7 bases at J, with 6 bases in the middle. From germline, CDR1 is SEHNR and CDR2 FQNEAQ (reference sequence). The variable domain in full, completed from reference TRBV7-9 and TRBJ2-1, reads DTGVSQNPRHKITKRGQNVTFRCDPISEHNRLYWYRQTLGQGPEFLTYFQNEAQLEKSRLLSDRFSAERPKGSFSTLEIQRTEQGDSAMYLCASSLRVNEQFFGPGTRLTVL.

This chain uses TRBV11-1 with TRBJ2-1, with a possible D match to TRBD1 (5 bases). V lost 1 base, J lost 6 bases, and 7 bases lay in between. The V gene's germline CDR1 is SGHAT and CDR2 FQDESV (reference sequence). The CDR3 covers 13 residues. The CDR3 reads CASSLGQGNEQFF. In DNA form, the CDR3 reads TGTGCCAGCAGCTTAGGGCAGGGCAATGAGCAGTTCTTC.

The chain carries TRBV29-1 and TRBJ2-3; D may be TRBD2 (6 bases). The CDR3 has 16 residues. V was clipped by 4 bases and J by 0 bases, with 17 bases between them. Germline lookup yields CDR1 SQVTM and CDR2 ANQGSEA. The CDR3 reads CSVGRGGGLSTDTQYF. The CDR3 region has the DNA TGCAGCGTTGGTCGGGGTGGAGGGCTTAGCACAGATACGCAGTATTTT.

The chain uses TRBV7-3 and TRBJ1-1, with D unclear. Germline V lookup: CDR1 SGHTA, CDR2 FQGTGA. The CDR3 consists of 13 residues. Trimming pared 5 bases from V and 3 bases from J, leaving 10 bases between. CDR3 residues: CASSPGGDTEAFF. For the CDR3, the DNA is TGTGCCAGCAGCCCCGGCGGTGACACTGAAGCTTTCTTT.

The CDR3 sequence is CASSPYQGADTEAFF. The CDR3 nucleotides read TGTGCCAGCTCACCATACCAGGGGGCGGACACTGAAGCTTTCTTT. This sequence joins TRBV18 and TRBJ1-1; 8 positions agree with TRBD1. The CDR3 totals 15 residues. Germline loops: CDR1 KGHSH, CDR2 LQKENI. V trimming: 2 bases; J trimming: 3 bases; junction bases outside the gene matches: 5.

The chain joins TRBV11-2 to TRBJ1-2, with a weak D call TRBD1 (6 bases). This CDR3 region has 16 residues. Germline CDR1 SGHAT, CDR2 FQNNGV. The ends were cut back, 1 base at V and 2 bases at J, with 14 bases in the middle. The CDR3 region has the DNA TGTGCCAGCAGCTTAGGGACAGTGATAACCAACTATGGCTACACCTTC. Its protein product is CASSLGTVITNYGYTF.

This clone was detected once. The chain uses TRBV7-9 and TRBJ1-4; TRBD1 is a possible D gene (5 bases). V gave up 7 bases and J gave up 7 bases, with 25 bases separating them. The CDR3 loop spans 17 amino acids. Germline V gives CDR1 SEHNR, CDR2 FQNEAQ (reference sequence). The DNA of the CDR3 is TGTGCCAGCATCTCAAGCGGGGCAGGAAAATCGGGTGAAAAACTGTTTTTT. This translates into CASISSGAGKSGEKLFF.

V gene TRBV5-8 combines with J gene TRBJ1-1; 7 nucleotides line up with TRBD1. Looked up from germline, CDR1 is SGHTS and CDR2 is YDEGEE. Trimming cost V 3 bases and J 13 bases; bases outside gene matches: 3. CDR3 size: 10 residues. This chain's CDR3 is CASSSHRGFF. CDR3 coding DNA: TGTGCCAGCAGCTCCCACAGGGGTTTCTTT.